The 7 T cell receptor beta chains below all came from one sample that was sequenced in a study of shared clonotypes between healthy human individuals. Repertoires were generated with immunoSEQ multiplex PCR, while TCRdb's copy carries only in-frame clones and drops some. The sample shows 300,000 to 350,000 clones, 70% to 75% of them seen only once. The sequenced material came from memory CD4+ T cells sorted from blood. This sample's subset: CD45RA-negative fraction. The source is a man aged 25-45 years in good health.

The CDR3 sequence is CASSPPGGRLGETQYF. The CDR3 nucleotides are TGTGCCAGCAGCCCGCCCGGGGGGCGATTAGGAGAGACCCAGTACTTC. This rearrangement joins TRBV7-6 to TRBJ2-5, with TRBD2 as a possible D gene (7 bases). Germline CDR1 reads SGHVS; CDR2 reads FNYEAQ. This CDR3 has 16 amino acids. The V and J ends lost 5 bases and 4 bases respectively, with 20 bases between them.

This rearrangement joins TRBV11-2 to TRBJ1-2, with D perhaps matching TRBD1 (6 bases). The germline CDR1 and CDR2 sequences are SGHAT and FQNNGV. The CDR3 consists of 15 residues. V dropped 4 bases and J dropped 8 bases, with 20 bases sitting between them. The CDR3 sequence is CASSSRTVLREGYTF. CDR3 nucleotide sequence: TGTGCCAGCAGCTCCCGGACAGTACTGCGTGAGGGCTACACCTTC.

This clone has only a few counts. J is TRBJ2-4 and V is TRBV11-2; TRBD1 aligns across 9 bases. Trimming at V came to 1 base and at J to 9 bases, leaving 4 bases not matched to a gene. Looked up from germline, CDR1 is SGHAT and CDR2 is FQNNGV. The CDR3 is 14 amino acids. CDR3 loop: CASSLGQGEGIQYF. The CDR3 DNA is TGTGCCAGCAGCTTAGGACAGGGGGAAGGCATTCAGTACTTC.

This CDR3 reads CASRFFPTNTEAFF. The CDR3, as DNA: TGTGCAAGTCGCTTTTTCCCCACCAACACTGAAGCTTTCTTT. The V and J genes are TRBV12-2 and TRBJ1-1. TRBV12-2 is listed as a pseudogene. CDR3 length equals 14 residues.

This clone was detected only once. V usage is TRBV28 and J usage is TRBJ2-2; 8 nucleotides agree with TRBD2. Trimming cost V 8 bases and J 4 bases; bases outside gene matches: 9. Per germline, CDR1 MDHEN and CDR2 SYDVKM. The CDR3 extends over 15 amino acids. The CDR3 reads CASVPSGSSTGELFF. In DNA, the CDR3 is TGTGCCAGCGTCCCAAGCGGGAGCAGCACCGGGGAGCTGTTTTTT. Looking up the rest from reference TRBV28 and TRBJ2-2 gives the full variable domain: DVKVTQSSRYLVKRTGEKVFLECVQDMDHENMFWYRQDPGLGLRLIYFSYDVKMKEKGDIPEGYSVSREKKERFSLILESASTNQTSMYLCASVPSGSSTGELFFGEGSRLTVL.

This clone has only a few counts. The rearrangement uses TRBV28 and TRBJ1-5; the match to TRBD1 covers 7 bases. The CDR3 spans 15 residues. The V gene end was trimmed by 5 bases and the J gene end by 3 bases; junction bases not matched to a gene: 7. CDR1 is MDHEN and CDR2 is SYDVKM in the germline V gene. The CDR3, as DNA: TGTGCCAGCAGTCCCGGGAGGGGGCCCAATCAGCCCCAGCATTTT. It codes for CASSPGRGPNQPQHF.

The chain joins TRBV29-1 to TRBJ2-1, with D possibly matching TRBD1 (5 bases). Germline V gene sequence: CDR1 SQVTM, CDR2 ANQGSEA. The length of the CDR3 is 14 residues. V was trimmed by 6 bases and J by 3 bases, leaving 15 bases between them. Written as DNA, the CDR3 is TGCAGCGTGGACACAGCCCGCCGCTACAATGAGCAGTTCTTC. This codes for CSVDTARRYNEQFF.